Listed here are 16 T cell receptor beta chains from one sample, sequenced in a study of graft-versus-host responses after intestinal transplantation. Method: immunoSEQ multiplex PCR; TCRdb's copy keeps in-frame clones and lacks some. The data hold over 75,000 clones, with roughly 90% observed a single time. Their recognized antigens are unknown. Sequencing used unstimulated CD4+ T cells sorted from spleen or lymph node cells, obtained before transplant. These receptors came from a human donor who was the organ donor for an intestinal transplant.

This chain links TRBV7-6 with TRBJ2-2; 9 bases align to TRBD2. This CDR3 comprises 19 residues. V lost 5 bases, J lost 6 bases, and 19 bases stayed unmatched. The V gene's germline CDR1 is SGHVS and CDR2 FNYEAQ. The CDR3 reads CASSLTTGRGLASAGELFF. CDR3 in DNA: TGTGCCAGCAGCCTGACAACCGGACGTGGACTAGCGAGCGCCGGGGAGCTGTTTTTT.

CDR3 residues: CASSFPGGGYNEQFF. CDR3 bases: TGTGCCAGCAGCTTCCCCGGGGGGGGTTACAATGAGCAGTTCTTC. J is TRBJ2-1 and V is TRBV7-9; 8 bases align to TRBD2. Germline CDR1 is SEHNR and CDR2 is FQNEAQ (reference sequence). The CDR3 totals 15 residues. The V segment lost 3 bases and the J segment 4 bases; nucleotides outside the gene matches: 5.

There are a few counts of this clone. The chain recombines TRBV6-5 with TRBJ1-2, with D tentatively TRBD1 (6 bases). The ends were cut back, 6 bases at V and 5 bases at J, with 16 bases in the middle. Germline V gene sequence: CDR1 MNHEY, CDR2 SVGAGI. CDR3 length: 14 amino acids. The chain's CDR3 is CASRGTGRGYGYTF. The CDR3 DNA is TGTGCCAGCAGGGGAACAGGGAGGGGTTATGGCTACACCTTC.

V usage is TRBV6-1 and J usage is TRBJ2-7, with D perhaps TRBD1 (5 bases). Trimming cost V 6 bases and J 2 bases, with 11 bases left between them. Per germline, CDR1 MNHNS and CDR2 SASEGT. The CDR3 contains 13 residues. CDR3 amino acids: CASSLDKAYEQYF. The CDR3 nucleotides read TGTGCCAGCAGCTTGGACAAAGCCTACGAGCAGTACTTC.

The J gene is TRBJ1-5, the V gene TRBV5-5; 7 nucleotides agree with TRBD1. Losses at the gene ends were 2 bases for V and 9 bases for J; bases not matched to a gene: 8. Germline V CDR1 and CDR2: SGHKS, YYEKEE (reference sequence). This CDR3 comprises 14 residues. This chain's CDR3 is CASSLSTSGGPQHF. The CDR3 bases are TGTGCCAGCAGCTTATCAACGTCAGGGGGGCCCCAGCATTTT.

The chain carries TRBV6-5 and TRBJ2-5; TRBD2 aligns across 7 bases. The ends lost 2 bases at V and 3 bases at J; junction bases unmatched: 9. Germline V gene data show CDR1 as MNHEY and CDR2 as SVGAGI. The CDR3 consists of 16 residues. CDR3 DNA sequence: TGTGCCAGCAGTTACCGCCGGGGGGACGAAGAAGAGACCCAGTACTTC. Amino acids: CASSYRRGDEEETQYF.

This clone has just a few counts. J is TRBJ2-1 and V is TRBV4-1; TRBD2 might be the D (6 bases). Germline CDR1 and CDR2: MGHRA and YSYEKL. The CDR3 covers 16 residues. Trimming removed 0 bases at V and 5 bases at J, with 14 bases between. The CDR3 loop reads CASSQEVAAGHNEQFF. Here the CDR3 DNA reads TGCGCCAGCAGCCAAGAGGTAGCGGCCGGCCACAATGAGCAGTTCTTC.

This clone was seen just once. CDR3 sequence: CASSPSRAYQETQYF. The CDR3 region has the DNA TGTGCCAGCAGCCCCTCCCGAGCGTACCAAGAGACCCAGTACTTC. The chain combines TRBV7-2 with TRBJ2-5; no definite D call. The CDR3 runs to 15 residues. The V gene lost 5 bases and the J gene lost 0 bases, with 13 bases spanning the gap. Germline V gene lookup returns CDR1 SGHTA and CDR2 FQGNSA.

This clone is a singleton in its sample. The V call is TRBV6-5, the J call TRBJ1-6; perhaps TRBD1 as D (5 bases). The ends were cut back, 0 bases at V and 7 bases at J, with 10 bases in the middle. The CDR3 loop spans 15 amino acids. Germline loops: CDR1 MNHEY, CDR2 SVGAGI. The chain's CDR3 is CASSYSQGGNSPLHF. The CDR3 bases are TGTGCCAGCAGTTACTCCCAGGGAGGCAATTCACCCCTCCACTTT.

The rearrangement uses TRBV18 and TRBJ2-3; 12 positions match TRBD2. The length of the CDR3 is 19 residues. With 2 bases clipped from V and 3 bases from J, the junction kept 12 bases outside the gene matches. Germline V lookup: CDR1 KGHSH, CDR2 LQKENI. The CDR3 DNA sequence: TGTGCCAGCTCACCAAACGGAGGACTAGCGGGGAGGCGGACAGATACGCAGTATTTT. Amino acids: CASSPNGGLAGRRTDTQYF.

The chain employs TRBV7-6 and TRBJ1-1; tentatively, D is TRBD1 (6 bases). The CDR3 extends over 19 amino acids. Looked up from germline, CDR1 is SGHVS and CDR2 is FNYEAQ. Deletions cut 6 bases from V and 3 bases from J, with 29 bases between. The CDR3 DNA reads as TGTGCCAGCAGTTACTTAGGGGGGGTGGGCAGAAACTTTTACACTGAAGCTTTCTTT. As protein: CASSYLGGVGRNFYTEAFF. Filled out from reference TRBV7-6 and TRBJ1-1, the complete variable domain reads GAGVSQSPRYKVTKRGQDVALRCDPISGHVSLYWYRQALGQGPEFLTYFNYEAQQDKSGLPNDRFSAERPEGSISTLTIQRTEQRDSAMYRCASSYLGGVGRNFYTEAFFGQGTRLTVV.

The chain employs TRBV19 and TRBJ2-3; 10 bases are shared with TRBD2. The V segment lost 10 bases and the J segment 0 bases; nucleotides outside the gene matches: 4. CDR3 length: 14 amino acids. Looked up from germline, CDR1 is LNHDA and CDR2 is SQIVND (reference sequence). In DNA, the CDR3 is TGTGCCACAATAGCGGGGGGAAGCACAGATACGCAGTATTTT. Protein product: CATIAGGSTDTQYF.

This sequence joins TRBV29-1 and TRBJ2-3, with D perhaps TRBD1 (6 bases). The CDR3 sequence is 12 residues long. V lost 8 bases to trimming and J lost 5 bases, with 14 bases between them. The germline V gene has CDR1 SQVTM and CDR2 ANQGSEA. CDR3 DNA sequence: TGCAGCTTTGCAGGGGCGGGAGATACGCAGTATTTT. Translating it yields CSFAGAGDTQYF.

J is TRBJ2-1 and V is TRBV9, with TRBD1 as a possible D gene (6 bases). The CDR3 is 15 residues long. The ends were cut back, 4 bases at V and 3 bases at J, with 14 bases in the middle. Germline CDR1 reads SGDLS; CDR2 reads YYNGEE. The DNA for the CDR3 is TGTGCCAGCAGCCAAACCCAACAGGGCTACAATGAGCAGTTCTTC. Amino acids: CASSQTQQGYNEQFF.

This clone showed up just once. The rearrangement uses TRBV5-1 and TRBJ2-3; D gene ambiguous. The V gene's germline CDR1 is SGHRS and CDR2 YFSETQ. There are 15 residues in the CDR3. V shed 0 bases and J shed 0 bases, with 8 bases lying between them. The CDR3: CASSLDAVSTDTQYF. The DNA for the CDR3 is TGCGCCAGCAGCTTGGACGCGGTTAGCACAGATACGCAGTATTTT.

The CDR3 region is CASSVLAGGADTQYF. CDR3 nucleotides: TGTGCCAGCAGCGTCTTAGCGGGGGGGGCAGATACGCAGTATTTT. The chain has TRBV9 and TRBJ2-3; 11 bases are a match to TRBD2. CDR1 and CDR2 (germline): SGDLS, YYNGEE. The CDR3 spans 15 residues. The ends lost 2 bases at V and 4 bases at J; junction bases unmatched: 3.